This section outlines one T cell receptor (beta chain) sequence together with its context. This sample was taken from a study of blood T cell repertoires in COVID-19. The CDR3 is made up of 13 amino acids. The V end lost 1 base, the J end lost 11 bases, and 14 bases lay between the germline ends. Germline V gene sequence: CDR1 LGHNT, CDR2 FRNRAP. Libraries were prepared by immunoSEQ multiplex PCR; TCRdb keeps only in-frame clonotypes and omits some of them. The sample shows around 100,000 clones, about 88% of them seen only once. The sample was peripheral blood. The clonotype comes from an older man with acute or convalescent COVID-19. This chain connects TRBV12-5 to TRBJ1-1, with no clear D. The CDR3 here is CASGLEGGSRAFF. DNA for the CDR3: TGTGCTAGTGGTTTGGAGGGAGGCAGTAGGGCTTTCTTT.